The 5 T cell receptor beta chains in this list originate from one sample, sequenced in a study of response to subunit inactivated influenza vaccine. TCRdb ran MiXCR on the RT-PCR reads and lists one entry per CDR3 protein. The sample lists roughly 550,000 distinct CDR3 sequences; under 25% were seen once. The sample was also reused in another study, on T cells expressing NK-cell markers. From that paper: 5'RACE template switching with UMIs generated TCR beta cDNA.

The specimen comprised CD4+ T cells sorted from PBMCs, sampled roughly 12 days after vaccination. The source is a man in his forties or fifties who received an inactivated influenza vaccine.

The chain recombines TRBV5-1 with TRBJ2-3; no reliable D call. V gave up 0 bases and J gave up 5 bases, with 7 bases separating them. Germline V lookup: CDR1 SGHRS, CDR2 YFSETQ. This CDR3 is built from 13 residues. The CDR3 nucleotides are TGCGCCAGCAGCTTGGAAGGAGAAGATACGCAGTATTTT. This sequence encodes CASSLEGEDTQYF.

In the case of this clonotype: Relative to the germline gene, one junction end is altered; a read error may explain this. This chain uses TRBV2 with TRBJ2-3; 12 bases agree with TRBD2. The CDR3 has 11 amino acids. Germline CDR1 and CDR2: SNHLY and FYNNEI. In DNA, the CDR3 is TGTGCCAGCAGCGGACTAGCGGGGAGTCAGTTT. Translated: CASSGLAGSQF.

The rearrangement joins TRBV28 to TRBJ1-2; 7 nucleotides match TRBD1. The CDR3 loop spans 13 amino acids. J was trimmed by 5 bases and V by 5 bases; bases with no gene match: 5. In germline, CDR1 is MDHEN, CDR2 SYDVKM. CDR3 sequence reads: CASSADRVYGYTF. The DNA for the CDR3 is TGTGCCAGCAGTGCCGACAGGGTTTATGGCTACACCTTC.

The genes are TRBV12-3 or TRBV12-4 and TRBJ1-5, with D possibly matching TRBD1 (5 bases). The CDR3 length is 15 residues. V was cut by 5 bases and J by 1 base, with 12 bases left in between. The CDR3 region is CASSRPGASNQPQHF. In DNA, the CDR3 is TGTGCCAGCAGTCGTCCCGGGGCGAGCAATCAGCCCCAGCATTTT.

This clonotype was detected ten times or more. The gene calls are TRBV7-9 and TRBJ2-7, with unresolved D. Germline loops: CDR1 SEHNR, CDR2 FQNEAQ (reference sequence). CDR3 length: 12 amino acids. Trimming left V 2 bases short and J 3 bases short, with 5 bases between. The chain's CDR3 is CASSLSDYEQYF. Here the CDR3 DNA reads TGTGCCAGCAGCTTATCCGACTACGAGCAGTACTTC.